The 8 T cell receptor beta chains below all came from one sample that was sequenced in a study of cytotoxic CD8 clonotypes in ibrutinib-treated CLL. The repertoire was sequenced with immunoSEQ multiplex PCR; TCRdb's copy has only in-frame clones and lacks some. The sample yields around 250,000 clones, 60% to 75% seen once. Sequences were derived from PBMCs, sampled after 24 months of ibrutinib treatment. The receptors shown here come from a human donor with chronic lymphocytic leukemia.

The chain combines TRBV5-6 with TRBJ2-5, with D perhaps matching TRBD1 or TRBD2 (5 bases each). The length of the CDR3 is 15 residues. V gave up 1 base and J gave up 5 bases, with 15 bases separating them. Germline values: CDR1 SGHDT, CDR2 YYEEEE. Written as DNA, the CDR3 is TGTGCCAGCAGCTTGCTTAGGGGCTCGGGGGAGACCCAGTACTTC. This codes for CASSLLRGSGETQYF.

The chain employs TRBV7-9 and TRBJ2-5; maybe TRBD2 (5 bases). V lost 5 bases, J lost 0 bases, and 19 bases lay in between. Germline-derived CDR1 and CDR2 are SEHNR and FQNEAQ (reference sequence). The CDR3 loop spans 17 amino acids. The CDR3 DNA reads TGTGCCAGCAGCCCATTACCACGAGGGTTGGACCAAGAGACCCAGTACTTC. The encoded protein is CASSPLPRGLDQETQYF.

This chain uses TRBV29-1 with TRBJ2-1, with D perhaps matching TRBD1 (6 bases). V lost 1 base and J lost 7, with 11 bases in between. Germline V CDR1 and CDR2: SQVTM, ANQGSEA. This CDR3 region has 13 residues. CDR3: CSVEGGLRNEQFF. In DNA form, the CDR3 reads TGCAGCGTTGAAGGGGGGCTAAGAAATGAGCAGTTCTTC.

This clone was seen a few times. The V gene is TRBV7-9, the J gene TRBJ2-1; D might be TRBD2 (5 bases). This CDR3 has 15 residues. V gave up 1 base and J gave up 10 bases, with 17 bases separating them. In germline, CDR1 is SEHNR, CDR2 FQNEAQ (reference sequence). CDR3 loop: CASSLGGQVGGEQFF. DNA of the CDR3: TGTGCCAGCAGCTTAGGAGGGCAGGTAGGTGGCGAGCAGTTCTTC.

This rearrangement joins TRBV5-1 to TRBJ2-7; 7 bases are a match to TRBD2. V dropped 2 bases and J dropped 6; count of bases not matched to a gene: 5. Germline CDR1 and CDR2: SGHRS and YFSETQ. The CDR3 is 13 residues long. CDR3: CASSFAGEAEQYF. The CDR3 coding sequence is TGCGCCAGCAGCTTCGCGGGAGAGGCCGAGCAGTACTTC. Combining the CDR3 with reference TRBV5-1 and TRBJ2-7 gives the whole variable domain KAGVTQTPRYLIKTRGQQVTLSCSPISGHRSVSWYQQTPGQGLQFLFEYFSETQRNKGNFPGRFSGRQFSNSRSEMNVSTLELGDSALYLCASSFAGEAEQYFGPGTRLTVT.

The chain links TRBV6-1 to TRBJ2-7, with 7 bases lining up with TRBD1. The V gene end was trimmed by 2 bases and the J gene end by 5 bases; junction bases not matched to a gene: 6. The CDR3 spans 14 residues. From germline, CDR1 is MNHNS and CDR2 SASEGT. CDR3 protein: CASSENRGWNEQYF. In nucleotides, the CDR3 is TGTGCCAGCAGTGAAAACAGGGGTTGGAACGAGCAGTACTTC.

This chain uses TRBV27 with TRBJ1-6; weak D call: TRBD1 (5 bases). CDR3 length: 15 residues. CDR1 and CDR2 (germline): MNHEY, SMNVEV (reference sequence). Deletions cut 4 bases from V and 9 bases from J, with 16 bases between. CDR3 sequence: CASSYKGALGSPLHF. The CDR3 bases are TGTGCCAGCAGTTATAAAGGGGCTCTAGGTTCACCCCTCCACTTT.

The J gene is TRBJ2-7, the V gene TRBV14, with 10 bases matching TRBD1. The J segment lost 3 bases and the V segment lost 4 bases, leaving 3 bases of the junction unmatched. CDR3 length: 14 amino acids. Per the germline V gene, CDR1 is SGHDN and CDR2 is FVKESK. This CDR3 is CASSRWTGGYEQYF. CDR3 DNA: TGTGCCAGCAGCCGATGGACAGGGGGCTACGAGCAGTACTTC.